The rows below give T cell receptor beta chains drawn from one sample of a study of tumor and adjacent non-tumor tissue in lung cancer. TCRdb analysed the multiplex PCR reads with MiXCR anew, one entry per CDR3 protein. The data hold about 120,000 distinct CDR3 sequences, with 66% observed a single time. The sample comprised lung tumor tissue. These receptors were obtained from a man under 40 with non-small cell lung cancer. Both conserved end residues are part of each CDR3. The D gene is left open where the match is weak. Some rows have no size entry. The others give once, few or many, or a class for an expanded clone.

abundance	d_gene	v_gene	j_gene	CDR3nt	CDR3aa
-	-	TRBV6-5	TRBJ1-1	TGTGCCAGTAGTTACTCGACCCGGAGGAACACTGAAACTTTCTTT	CASSYSTRRNTETFF
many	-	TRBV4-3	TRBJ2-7	TGCGCCAGCAGCCAAGATTTTGGGGACTCCTACGAGCAGTACTTC	CASSQDFGDSYEQYF
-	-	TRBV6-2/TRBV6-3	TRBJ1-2	TGTGCCAACAGTGGCTCAGGTTCCTACGGCTACACCTTC	CANSGSGSYGYTF
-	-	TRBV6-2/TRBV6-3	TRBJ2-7	TGTGCCAACAGAACCGTGACAGGAGGCTACGAGCAGTACTTC	CANRTVTGGYEQYF
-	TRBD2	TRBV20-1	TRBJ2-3	TGCAGTGCTAGGGTCAGGGGATACACGGGACTAGTGGGAGTAGATACGCAGTATTTT	CSARVRGYTGLVGVDTQYF
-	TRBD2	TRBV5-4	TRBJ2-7	TGTGCCAGCAGCGGGGGGACTAGCGGGAGCTACGAGCAGTACTTC	CASSGGTSGSYEQYF
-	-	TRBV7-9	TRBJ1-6	TGTGCCAGCAGCTTAGCGAACCGGGGAGGCTCACCCCTCCACTTT	CASSLANRGGSPLHF
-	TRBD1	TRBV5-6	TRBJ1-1	TGTGCCAGCAGCCTTACGGACAGGGATGGTACTGAAGCTTTCTTT	CASSLTDRDGTEAFF
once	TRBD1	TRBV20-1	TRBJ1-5	TGCAGTGCCTATAGTCAAACAGGGGGCGATCAGCCCCAGCATTTT	CSAYSQTGGDQPQHF
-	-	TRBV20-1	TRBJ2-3	TGCAGTGCTCTTCCGACGCGGGGCTCTAGCACATATACGCAGTATTTT	CSALPTRGSSTYTQYF
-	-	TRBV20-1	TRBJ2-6	TGCTGTGCTAGGGACCTGAGCTCTGGGGTCAACGTCCTGACTTTC	CCARDLSSGVNVLTF
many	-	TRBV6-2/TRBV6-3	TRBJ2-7	TGTGCCAGCAGTCACCGGGACCGATACTACGAGCAGTACTTC	CASSHRDRYYEQYF
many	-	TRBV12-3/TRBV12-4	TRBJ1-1	TGTGCCAGCAGGTTCTGGACAGAGAACACTGAAGCTTTCTTT	CASRFWTENTEAFF
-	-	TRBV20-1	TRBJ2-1	TGCAGTGCCCCGGCCCAAGTAAGCTCCTCCAATGAGGAGTTCTTC	CSAPAQVSSSNEEFF
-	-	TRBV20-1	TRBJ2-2	TGCAGTGCTGGAGATCTTCAGGGCTACCGGGACGGGGAGCTGTTTTTT	CSAGDLQGYRDGELFF
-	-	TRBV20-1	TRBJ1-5	TGCAGTGCTAGAGATCGGCGGGGGAGCTACACAGATACACAGCATTTT	CSARDRRGSYTDTQHF
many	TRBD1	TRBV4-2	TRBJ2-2	TGTGCCAGCAGCCCCCGGGGAAGGGACAGGGGGCCCGGGGAGCTGTTTTTT	CASSPRGRDRGPGELFF
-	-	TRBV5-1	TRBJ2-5	TGCGCCAGCAGATCAGGGGCGGCTCAAGAGACCCAGTACTTC	CASRSGAAQETQYF
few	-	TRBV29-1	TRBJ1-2	TGCAGCGTTGAACCAGGGGTGAACTATGACTACACCTTC	CSVEPGVNYDYTF
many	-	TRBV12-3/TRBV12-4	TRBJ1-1	TGTGCCAGCAATGCGGAACAGCTTGAAGCTTTCTTT	CASNAEQLEAFF
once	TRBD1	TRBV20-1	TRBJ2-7	TGCAGTGTTAGGGTGGACAGGGGGGCCTACGAGGGGTACTTC	CSVRVDRGAYEGYF
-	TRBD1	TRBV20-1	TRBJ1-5	TGCAGTGTTAGAGACATCCGCACTGGGACAGGGATCAGTCAGCCCCAGCATTTT	CSVRDIRTGTGISQPQHF
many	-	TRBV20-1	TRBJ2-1	TGCAGTGCCCCGGCCCAAGTAAGCTCCTACAATGAGCAGTTCTTC	CSAPAQVSSYNEQFF
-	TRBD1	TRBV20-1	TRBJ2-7	TGCAGTGCCCTGGACAGGACGGCCTACAAGCAGTACTTC	CSALDRTAYKQYF
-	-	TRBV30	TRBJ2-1	TGTGCCTGGAAGTCCGGATCCTGGTACAATGAGGAGTTCTTC	CAWKSGSWYNEEFF
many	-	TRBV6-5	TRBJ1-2	TGTGCCAGCAGTTCCCCCGGGACCTCTCGTAACTATGGCTACACCTTC	CASSSPGTSRNYGYTF
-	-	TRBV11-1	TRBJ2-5	TGTGCCAGCTGCTTCGACACGCACCAAGAGGCCCAGTACTTC	CASCFDTHQEAQYF
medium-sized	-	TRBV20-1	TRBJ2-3	TGCAGTGCAAACCAAGATACGCAGTATTTT	CSANQDTQYF
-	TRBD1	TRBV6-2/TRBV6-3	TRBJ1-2	TGTGCCAGCAGTGATTCCGGGACAGGGGGCTATGGCTACACCTTC	CASSDSGTGGYGYTF
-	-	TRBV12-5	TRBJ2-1	TGTGCTAGTGGTTTGGTACGGGGGGCCGCCTACAATGAGCGGTTCTTC	CASGLVRGAAYNERFF
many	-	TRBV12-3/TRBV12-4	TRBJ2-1	TGTGCCAGCAGCCCAAGGGTAGCGAATGAGCAGTTCTTC	CASSPRVANEQFF
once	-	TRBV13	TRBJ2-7	TGTGCCAGCAGCTTACCAGGCAGCGGAATCTCCTACGAGCAGTACTTC	CASSLPGSGISYEQYF
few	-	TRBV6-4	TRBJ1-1	TGTGCCAGCAGTGGACTACCGAACACTGAAGCTTTCTTT	CASSGLPNTEAFF
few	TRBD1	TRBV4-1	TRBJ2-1	TGCGCCAGCAGCCAGGACAGGGGCATTAACAATGAGCAGTTCTTC	CASSQDRGINNEQFF
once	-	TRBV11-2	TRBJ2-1	TGTACCAGCAGCTTACGGGGACAATACAATGAGCAGTTCTTC	CTSSLRGQYNEQFF
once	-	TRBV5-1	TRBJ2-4	TGCGCCAGCAACTTGTCGGTCCCCAAAAACATTCAGTACTTC	CASNLSVPKNIQYF
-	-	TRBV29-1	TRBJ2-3	TGCAGCGTTGAAGATCTTAGCAGATCTAAAACAGATACGCAGTATTTT	CSVEDLSRSKTDTQYF
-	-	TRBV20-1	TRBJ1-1	TGCAGTGGGGGAACCAACATTGAAGCTTTCTTT	CSGGTNIEAFF
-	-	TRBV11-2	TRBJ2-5	TGTGTCAGCAGCCTCTCACTTTGGGGGGCCAAAGAGATCCAGTACTTC	CVSSLSLWGAKEIQYF
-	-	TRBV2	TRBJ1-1	TGTGCCAGCAGTGAACCGGGTCGAACTGAAGCTTTCTTT	CASSEPGRTEAFF
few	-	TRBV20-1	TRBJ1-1	TGCAGTGCTAGAAGGGAACAGGTGATCCCTCTCTCGAACACTGAAGCTTTCTTT	CSARREQVIPLSNTEAFF
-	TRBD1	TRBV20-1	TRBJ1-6	TGCAGTGCTAGAGGGACAGGAGAGAGTTCCTATAATTCACCACTCCACTTT	CSARGTGESSYNSPLHF
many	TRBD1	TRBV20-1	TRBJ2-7	TGCAGTGCTAGCCGGGACAGCTCCTCCTACGAGCAGTACTTC	CSASRDSSSYEQYF
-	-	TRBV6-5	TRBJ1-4	TGTGTCAGCAGTTACTCTGGAACAAATGAAAAACTGTTTTTT	CVSSYSGTNEKLFF
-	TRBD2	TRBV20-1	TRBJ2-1	TGCAGTGCTACCCAGACTAGCGGGAGTGGTGAGCAGTCCTTC	CSATQTSGSGEQSF
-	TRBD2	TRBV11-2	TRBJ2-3	TGTGCCAGCAGCTCACCGACTAGCGGGAAACAAGATACGCAGTATTTT	CASSSPTSGKQDTQYF
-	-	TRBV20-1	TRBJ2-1	TGCAGTGCAACTTTAGCGGAGGTCTATGAACAGTTCTTC	CSATLAEVYEQFF
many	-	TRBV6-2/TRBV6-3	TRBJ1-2	TGTGCCAGCAGTTACGGGACACCTAACTATGGCTACACCTTC	CASSYGTPNYGYTF
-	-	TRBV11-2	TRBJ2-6	TGTGCCAGCAGCTTAAGTGCAGGGTCAAGGGCCAACGTCCTGACTTTC	CASSLSAGSRANVLTF
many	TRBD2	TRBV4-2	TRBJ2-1	TGTGCCAGCAGCCAAGGGGAGGGCCCCTACAATGAGCAGTTCTTC	CASSQGEGPYNEQFF
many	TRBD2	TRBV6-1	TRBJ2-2	TGTGCCAGCAGTGAAGGGGAGGGGAACACCGGGGAGCTGTTTTTT	CASSEGEGNTGELFF
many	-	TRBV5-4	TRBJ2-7	TGTGCCAGCAGCGCGGGCCTTAGGGGCGGCTACGAGCAGTACTTC	CASSAGLRGGYEQYF
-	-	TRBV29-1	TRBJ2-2	TGCAGTGTCCCACCGGACAGCGCTATGACCGGGGAGCTGTTTTTT	CSVPPDSAMTGELFF
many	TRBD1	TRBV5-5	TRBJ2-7	TGTGCCAGCAGCCTTTCGGGACAGGGCTACGAGCAGTACTTC	CASSLSGQGYEQYF
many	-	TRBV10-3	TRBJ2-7	TGTGCCATCAGTGTCGGGCGCGGGGACGAGCAGTACTTC	CAISVGRGDEQYF
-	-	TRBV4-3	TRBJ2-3	TGCGCCAGTAGCCACTGCAGGGGTAGCACAGGTACGCAGTATTTT	CASSHCRGSTGTQYF
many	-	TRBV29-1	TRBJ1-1	TGCAGCGTTGAAGATATAAAGAGGGGCACTGAAGCTTTCTTT	CSVEDIKRGTEAFF
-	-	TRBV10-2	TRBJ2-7	TGCGGTAGCAGTTATGTCGGCGGTTCCTACGAGCAGTACTTC	CGSSYVGGSYEQYF
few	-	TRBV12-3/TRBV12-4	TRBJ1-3	TGTGCCAGCAGTTTCCGGTCGGGGGCTGGAAACACCATATATTTT	CASSFRSGAGNTIYF